The T cell receptor (beta chain) under discussion was sequenced for a study of regulatory T cells in long-lasting Graves disease. The CDR3 consists of 14 residues. Trimming cost V 3 bases and J 1 base, with 12 bases left between them. The V gene's germline CDR1 is DFQATT and CDR2 SNEGSKA (reference sequence). Both iRepertoire HTBI primers and Arm-PCR of CDR3 regions were used to build the TCR beta libraries. One entry per CDR3 protein results from TCRdb running MiXCR on the multiplex PCR reads. Of 390,000 or so distinct CDR3 sequences in the sample, roughly 20% were seen once. Noted time point: persistent/refractory GD, antithyroid drugs over 5 years with positive TRAb. The TCR library used RNA extracted from PBMCs. Ten or more counts support this clonotype.

The TCR was taken from a woman aged 40 to 50 with Graves disease. The material sequenced was peripheral blood mononuclear cells (PBMCs), taken when the disease was refractory, from a patient treated with antithyroid drugs. V is TRBV20-1 and J is TRBJ2-5, with D perhaps TRBD1 or TRBD2 (5 bases each). The DNA of the CDR3 is TGCAGTGCTAGTGTCCCCGGGACCCAAGAGACCCAGTACTTC. This translates into CSASVPGTQETQYF.